The table lists the clone carrying this TCR beta chain with a few counts. Its specificity is unknown. CDR3 length equals 13 residues. V was shortened by 5 bases and J by 4 bases, with 11 bases between the two germline ends. Per the germline V gene, CDR1 is MDHEN and CDR2 is SYDVKM. TCRdb itself ran the 5' RACE reads through MiXCR, one entry per CDR3 protein. There are about 27,000 distinct CDR3 sequences in the sample; roughly 8.6% occur only once, and roughly 30% lies in the top ten. These data belong to a study of CD8 T cells in ankylosing spondylitis. The study's findings and limits: Prior work had noted some motif variants in reactive arthritis blood and synovial fluid.

The clonotype was recovered from a male donor with ankylosing spondylitis or in good health (not recorded which). The rearrangement joins TRBV28 to TRBJ1-1; D is unresolved. The sample was blood. The DNA of the CDR3 is TGTGCCAGCAGTGTCCCCCATGCCACTGAAGCTTTCTTT. This encodes CASSVPHATEAFF.